One sample yielded the 32 T cell receptor beta chains listed below, sequenced in a study of blood T cell repertoires in COVID-19. The protocol was immunoSEQ multiplex PCR, while the TCRdb copy is restricted to in-frame clones and leaves out a portion. The table records a few hundred thousand clones, approximately 88% of them present only once. The material sequenced was peripheral blood. All receptors come from a woman aged 40 to 55 who had recovered from COVID-19.

This clone was seen a single time. The J gene is TRBJ1-5, the V gene TRBV12-3 or TRBV12-4; D is perhaps TRBD1 (6 bases). CDR3 length equals 13 residues. V was pared by 5 bases and J by 4 bases, with 9 bases between. The DNA of the CDR3 is TGTGCCAGCAGTGGACAGCCAAATCAGCCCCAGCATTTT. This translates into CASSGQPNQPQHF.

This chain connects TRBV2 to TRBJ2-1; tentatively, D is TRBD2 (5 bases). Germline V gene data show CDR1 as SNHLY and CDR2 as FYNNEI. The ends were cut back, 0 bases at V and 15 bases at J, with 15 bases in the middle. The CDR3 covers 13 residues. The CDR3: CASSEAVGSPTFF. For the CDR3, the DNA is TGTGCCAGCAGTGAAGCCGTGGGGAGCCCGACGTTCTTC.

The rearrangement uses TRBV19 and TRBJ2-5; 7 bases match TRBD1. V lost 9 bases and J lost 4; bases outside the gene matches: 14. Per germline, CDR1 LNHDA and CDR2 SQIVND (reference sequence). This CDR3 has 15 residues. The CDR3 is CASRSAGGLVETQYF. The CDR3 DNA is TGTGCCAGCCGTAGTGCAGGGGGTCTGGTAGAGACCCAGTACTTC.

The chain carries TRBV19 and TRBJ2-7, with 9 nucleotides matching TRBD1. This CDR3 spans 14 amino acids. V lost 2 bases and J lost 5; bases outside the gene matches: 4. CDR1 is LNHDA and CDR2 is SQIVND in the germline V gene (reference sequence). CDR3 bases: TGTGCCAGTAGTATAACAGGGGGCGCGCACGAGCAGTACTTC. Translation gives CASSITGGAHEQYF.

The chain links TRBV6-5 to TRBJ2-1; a weak D match, TRBD2 (6 bases). The CDR3 loop spans 14 amino acids. Germline V CDR1 and CDR2: MNHEY, SVGAGI. Trimming pared 2 bases from V and 2 bases from J, leaving 7 bases between. The CDR3 nucleotides are TGTGCCAGCAGTTACGGACTAACCTACAATGAGCAGTTCTTC. This gives the protein CASSYGLTYNEQFF.

In DNA, the CDR3 is TGTGCCAGCAGCACGCCAGGGGGCGCGGTCCACGAGCAGTACTTC. Its translation is CASSTPGGAVHEQYF. The chain combines TRBV11-2 with TRBJ2-7, with TRBD1 matching 8 bases. V gave up 5 bases and J gave up 5 bases; unmatched junction bases: 11. Germline lookup yields CDR1 SGHAT and CDR2 FQNNGV. This CDR3 spans 15 amino acids.

This chain joins TRBV10-3 and TRBJ2-2; 7 bases map to TRBD1. Per the germline V gene, CDR1 is ENHRY and CDR2 is SYGVKD. V shed 4 bases and J 7 bases; nucleotides not matched to a gene: 12. The CDR3 sequence is 16 residues long. The CDR3 DNA follows: TGTGCCATCAGTGTCGCGACAGGGCCTTCTAACGGGGAGCTGTTTTTT. The encoded protein is CAISVATGPSNGELFF.

The genes are TRBV18 and TRBJ2-3; D is perhaps TRBD2 (6 bases). V was pared by 6 bases and J by 7 bases, with 14 bases between. Per the germline V gene, CDR1 is KGHSH and CDR2 is LQKENI. The CDR3 is 13 amino acids. CDR3 sequence reads: CASSSGGRNTQYF. DNA of the CDR3: TGTGCCAGCTCGTCCGGAGGGAGGAATACGCAGTATTTT.

The V call is TRBV5-5, the J call TRBJ2-1; 9 bases line up with TRBD1. The CDR3 spans 13 residues. Trimming removed 4 bases from V and 9 bases from J; junction bases left unmatched: 5. In germline, CDR1 is SGHKS, CDR2 YYEKEE (reference sequence). CDR3 nucleotide sequence: TGTGCCAGCAGCGGGACAGGGACGGGTGAGCAGTTCTTC. Protein: CASSGTGTGEQFF.

The J gene is TRBJ2-3, the V gene TRBV6-5; D possibly corresponds to TRBD2 (5 bases). Trimming cost V 0 bases and J 5 bases, with 9 bases left between them. The CDR3 has 14 amino acids. The germline gives CDR1 MNHEY, CDR2 SVGAGI. CDR3 nucleotide sequence: TGTGCCAGCAGTTACTCGTCCGGGGTAGATACGCAGTATTTT. This codes for CASSYSSGVDTQYF.

The V gene is TRBV5-6, the J gene TRBJ2-7; 11 bases map to TRBD2. V trimming: 0 bases; J trimming: 4 bases; junction bases outside the gene matches: 3. Germline V CDR1 and CDR2: SGHDT, YYEEEE. The CDR3 sequence is 15 residues long. CDR3 DNA sequence: TGTGCCAGCAGCTTGGGACTAGCGGGGCCTTACGAGCAGTACTTC. Translation: CASSLGLAGPYEQYF.

This clone was detected once. V usage is TRBV29-1 and J usage is TRBJ1-1, with 9 bases matching TRBD1. V shed 7 bases and J 3 bases; nucleotides not matched to a gene: 18. Germline assignment: CDR1 SQVTM and CDR2 ANQGSEA. The CDR3 is 17 amino acids. CDR3 sequence: CSARGVVLQGADTEAFF. The CDR3 DNA reads TGCAGCGCTCGTGGGGTCGTCCTACAGGGGGCAGACACTGAAGCTTTCTTT.

The chain links TRBV30 to TRBJ2-2; D is possibly TRBD2 (6 bases). Germline CDR1 reads GTSNPN; CDR2 reads SVGIG (reference sequence). The CDR3 spans 16 residues. Trimming shortened V by 0 bases and J by 0 bases, and 11 bases separated the two germline ends. The CDR3 sequence is CAWSVSGNANTGELFF. CDR3 DNA sequence: TGTGCCTGGAGTGTTAGCGGAAACGCGAACACCGGGGAGCTGTTTTTT.

This chain links TRBV5-8 with TRBJ1-2; D ambiguous. There are 15 residues in the CDR3. The V end lost 4 bases, the J end lost 2 bases, and 15 bases lay between the germline ends. Germline CDR1 and CDR2: SGHTS and YDEGEE. CDR3 region: CASSHWAATNYGYTF. The CDR3 DNA reads TGTGCCAGCAGCCATTGGGCAGCCACGAACTATGGCTACACCTTC.

This clone was seen only once. The CDR3 region is CASSVMQVNTEAFF. Written as DNA, the CDR3 is TGTGCCAGCAGCGTAATGCAGGTTAACACTGAAGCTTTCTTT. The rearrangement joins TRBV7-9 to TRBJ1-1; no firm D call. Germline loops: CDR1 SEHNR, CDR2 FQNEAQ (reference sequence). Trimming removed 5 bases from V and 2 bases from J, with 12 bases in between. The CDR3 totals 14 residues.

This chain connects TRBV30 to TRBJ2-3; 7 bases agree with TRBD2. CDR1 and CDR2 (germline): GTSNPN, SVGIG (reference sequence). This CDR3 comprises 15 residues. The J segment lost 0 bases and the V segment lost 2 bases, leaving 5 bases of the junction unmatched. In DNA form, the CDR3 reads TGTGCCTGGAGTAGGGCTAGCGGTAGCACAGATACGCAGTATTTT. Protein: CAWSRASGSTDTQYF.

The chain couples TRBV28 to TRBJ1-2, with D unclear. V was trimmed by 6 bases and J by 1 base, leaving 12 bases between them. Germline CDR1 MDHEN, CDR2 SYDVKM. The CDR3 totals 14 residues. The DNA for the CDR3 is TGTGCCAGCAGACAGCTGCACTTTAACTATGGCTACACCTTC. This sequence encodes CASRQLHFNYGYTF.

The V and J genes are TRBV2 and TRBJ2-5; D call uncertain. V dropped 3 bases and J dropped 2 bases, with 10 bases sitting between them. The CDR3 runs 14 residues. Looked up from germline, CDR1 is SNHLY and CDR2 is FYNNEI. This chain's CDR3 is CASSERNTQETQYF. The CDR3 DNA sequence: TGTGCCAGCAGTGAGAGGAACACGCAAGAGACCCAGTACTTC.

The CDR3 loop is CASSLPNPGFYGYTF. For the CDR3, the DNA is TGTGCCAGCAGCTTACCAAATCCAGGATTCTATGGCTACACCTTC. The chain links TRBV7-9 to TRBJ1-2; D is unclear. The V and J ends lost 2 bases and 4 bases respectively, with 14 bases between them. The germline V gene encodes CDR1 SEHNR and CDR2 FQNEAQ (reference sequence). This CDR3 spans 15 amino acids.

The rearrangement links TRBV2 to TRBJ2-2; perhaps TRBD2 as D (6 bases). The germline V and J ends were trimmed by 6 bases and 2 bases, with 25 bases remaining between them. Per the germline V gene, CDR1 is SNHLY and CDR2 is FYNNEI. This CDR3 has 19 residues. This CDR3 reads CASRTPGTPSLPNTGELFF. The CDR3 DNA reads as TGTGCCAGCAGGACCCCCGGGACTCCTAGCCTCCCAAACACCGGGGAGCTGTTTTTT.

The count of this clone is one. The rearrangement links TRBV18 to TRBJ2-1; no firm D call. The CDR3 contains 14 residues. V shed 3 bases and J shed 0 bases, with 6 bases lying between them. Germline CDR1 and CDR2: KGHSH and LQKENI. CDR3 in DNA: TGTGCCAGCTCACCCGGGTTCTCCTACAATGAGCAGTTCTTC. This translates into CASSPGFSYNEQFF.

For the CDR3, the DNA is TGTGCCAGCAGCCCAGGGGCCCACCAGTACAATGAGCAGTTCTTC. It codes for CASSPGAHQYNEQFF. The J gene is TRBJ2-1, the V gene TRBV5-4; tentatively, D is TRBD1 (6 bases). The CDR3 extends over 15 amino acids. Germline-derived CDR1 and CDR2 are SGHNT and YYREEE (reference sequence). Trimming stripped 4 bases from V and 4 bases from J, with 15 bases between. The full variable domain, its missing parts supplied by reference TRBV5-4 and TRBJ2-1, is ETGVTQSPTHLIKTRGQQVTLRCSSQSGHNTVSWYQQALGQGPQFIFQYYREEENGRGNFPPRFSGLQFPNYSSELNVNALELDDSALYLCASSPGAHQYNEQFFGPGTRLTVL.

The chain has TRBV7-3 and TRBJ2-5; 12 bases map to TRBD2. Germline CDR1 SGHTA, CDR2 FQGTGA. V lost 3 bases, J lost 4 bases, and 0 bases stayed unmatched. CDR3 length: 14 residues. CDR3 loop: CASSLGLAGETQYF. The CDR3 region has the DNA TGTGCCAGCAGCTTGGGACTAGCGGGAGAGACCCAGTACTTC.

The chain carries TRBV2 and TRBJ1-4, with D tentatively TRBD1 (6 bases). The germline gives CDR1 SNHLY, CDR2 FYNNEI. The CDR3 extends over 14 amino acids. V lost 8 bases and J 7 bases, leaving 17 bases between the germline ends. CDR3 DNA: TGTGCCAGCCGAGTAAGGGGGATCGGTGAAAAACTGTTTTTT. Amino acid sequence: CASRVRGIGEKLFF.

This clone was recorded a few times. The chain carries TRBV6-6 and TRBJ1-3; 7 bases are a match to TRBD1. The CDR3 covers 15 residues. CDR1 MNHNY and CDR2 SVGAGI come from the germline V gene (reference sequence). Trimming removed 5 bases from V and 4 bases from J; junction bases left unmatched: 8. As DNA, the CDR3 is TGTGCCAGCAGTCCCCTCGACAGGGCCGGAAACACCATATATTTT. It encodes CASSPLDRAGNTIYF.

The rearrangement uses TRBV7-9 and TRBJ2-6; TRBD1 aligns across 7 bases. CDR3 length: 18 residues. V shed 4 bases and J 1 base; nucleotides not matched to a gene: 10. Germline lookup yields CDR1 SEHNR and CDR2 FQNEAQ (reference sequence). The CDR3 bases are TGTGCCAGCAGCTCCCCGGGACAGCTGCGGTCTGGGGCCAACGTCCTGACTTTC. Its translation is CASSSPGQLRSGANVLTF.

The chain carries TRBV5-6 and TRBJ2-5, with 9 bases lining up with TRBD1. CDR3 length: 16 residues. V gave up 0 bases and J gave up 5 bases; unmatched junction bases: 8. Germline V gene lookup returns CDR1 SGHDT and CDR2 YYEEEE. The CDR3 loop reads CASSLAGQGRRETQYF. The CDR3 nucleotides read TGTGCCAGCAGCTTGGCCGGACAGGGGAGGAGGGAGACCCAGTACTTC.

The gene calls are TRBV3-1 (or the pseudogene TRBV3-2) and TRBJ2-1, with 7 bases aligning to TRBD2. V was clipped by 5 bases and J by 6 bases; unmatched bases: 7. This CDR3 is built from 14 residues. The germline V gene has CDR1 LGHDT and CDR2 YNNKEL (reference sequence). This CDR3 reads CASSAGLGVNEQFF. DNA of the CDR3: TGTGCCAGCAGCGCTGGACTAGGTGTCAATGAGCAGTTCTTC.

For the CDR3, the DNA is TGTGCCAGCACTCTGCCCGGGGCGGGGCAAGCTTTCTTT. It translates to CASTLPGAGQAFF. The rearrangement links TRBV28 to TRBJ1-1; possibly TRBD1 for D (5 bases). Germline CDR1 MDHEN, CDR2 SYDVKM. The V end lost 7 bases, the J end lost 9 bases, and 18 bases lay between the germline ends. This CDR3 region has 13 residues.

V gene TRBV24-1 combines with J gene TRBJ2-5; TRBD1 agrees at 10 bases. This CDR3 has 15 amino acids. Germline V CDR1 and CDR2: KGHDR, SFDVKD. The J segment lost 5 bases and the V segment lost 4 bases, leaving 6 bases of the junction unmatched. The CDR3, as DNA: TGTGCCACCAGTGAGTCCGGGACAGGGGTCGAGACCCAGTACTTC. Translation: CATSESGTGVETQYF.

The V gene is TRBV27, the J gene TRBJ2-6; 14 positions match TRBD2. V was clipped by 4 bases and J by 2 bases; unmatched bases: 7. From germline, CDR1 is MNHEY and CDR2 SMNVEV (reference sequence). CDR3 length: 19 residues. CDR3 sequence: CASSSQGLAGAAGANVLTF. The CDR3 DNA reads TGTGCCAGCAGTTCCCAGGGACTAGCGGGAGCGGCTGGGGCCAACGTCCTGACTTTC. Filled out from reference TRBV27 and TRBJ2-6, the complete variable domain reads EAQVTQNPRYLITVTGKKLTVTCSQNMNHEYMSWYRQDPGLGLRQIYYSMNVEVTDKGDVPEGYKVSRKEKRNFPLILESPSPNQTSLYFCASSSQGLAGAAGANVLTFGAGSRLTVL.

This chain's CDR3 is CASSNGGLAGLSYNEQFF. The CDR3 DNA is TGTGCCAGTAGTAATGGCGGACTAGCGGGACTGTCCTACAATGAGCAGTTCTTC. J is TRBJ2-1 and V is TRBV19; 12 bases line up with TRBD2. The CDR3 has 18 amino acids. Germline assignment: CDR1 LNHDA and CDR2 SQIVND (reference sequence). The ends lost 4 bases at V and 1 base at J; junction bases unmatched: 8.